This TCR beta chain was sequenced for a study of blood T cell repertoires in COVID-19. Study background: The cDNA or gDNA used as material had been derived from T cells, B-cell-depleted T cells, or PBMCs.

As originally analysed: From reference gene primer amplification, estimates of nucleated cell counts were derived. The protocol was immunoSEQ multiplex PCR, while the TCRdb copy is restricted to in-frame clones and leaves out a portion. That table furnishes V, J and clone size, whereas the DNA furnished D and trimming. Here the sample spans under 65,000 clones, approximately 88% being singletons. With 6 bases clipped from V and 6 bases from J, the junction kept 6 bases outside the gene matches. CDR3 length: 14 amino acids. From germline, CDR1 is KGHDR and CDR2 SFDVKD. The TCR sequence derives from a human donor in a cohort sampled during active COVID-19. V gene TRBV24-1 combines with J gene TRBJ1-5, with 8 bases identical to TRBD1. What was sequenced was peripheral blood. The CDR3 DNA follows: TGTGCCACCAGTACACGGACAGGGCCTCAGCCCCAGCATTTT. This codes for CATSTRTGPQPQHF.